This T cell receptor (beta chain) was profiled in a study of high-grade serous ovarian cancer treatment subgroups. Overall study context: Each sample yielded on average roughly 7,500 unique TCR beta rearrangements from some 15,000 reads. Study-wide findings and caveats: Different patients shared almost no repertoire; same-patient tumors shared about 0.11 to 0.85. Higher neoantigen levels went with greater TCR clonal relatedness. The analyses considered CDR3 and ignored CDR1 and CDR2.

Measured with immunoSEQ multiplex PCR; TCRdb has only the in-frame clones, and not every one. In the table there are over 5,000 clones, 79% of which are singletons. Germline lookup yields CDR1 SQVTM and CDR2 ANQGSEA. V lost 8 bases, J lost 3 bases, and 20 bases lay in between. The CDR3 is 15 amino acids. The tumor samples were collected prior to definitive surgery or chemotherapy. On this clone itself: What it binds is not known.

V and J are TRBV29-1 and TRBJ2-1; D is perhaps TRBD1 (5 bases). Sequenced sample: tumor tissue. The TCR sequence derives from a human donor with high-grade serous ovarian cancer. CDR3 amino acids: CSTGGAVQNYNEQFF. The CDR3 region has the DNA TGCAGCACCGGTGGGGCGGTACAGAACTACAATGAGCAGTTCTTC.